The rows below give T cell receptor beta chains drawn from one sample of a study of cytomegalovirus exposure and HLA in healthy donors. The table came from immunoSEQ multiplex PCR; TCRdb's copy has only in-frame clones and leaves some out. The sample records 130,000 to 150,000 clones, roughly 77% being singletons. The specimen was PBMCs. These receptor sequences come from a young man in good health and CMV-seronegative. Each CDR3 is given with its conserved first and last residue. Fields, in order: V gene, J gene, CDR3 length, D gene, clone size, CDR3 DNA, CDR3 protein. The D gene is left open where the match is weak. Rows may omit the clone size; those that give it use once, few, many or a size class.

TRBV10-3	TRBJ1-5	14	TRBD1	NA	TGTGCCATCAGTGAGTCAGGGACAGGACAGCCCCAGCATTTT	CAISESGTGQPQHF
TRBV5-4	TRBJ1-2	14	NA	NA	TGTGCCAGCAGCTTTCCGGGAAACAACTATGGCTACACCTTC	CASSFPGNNYGYTF
TRBV11-2	TRBJ2-3	16	TRBD1	NA	TGTGCCAGCAGCTTAGTAGGGGGCCGGTTCGCAGATACGCAGTATTTT	CASSLVGGRFADTQYF
TRBV4-1	TRBJ1-2	13	TRBD1	few	TGCGCCAGCAGCCCGGACAGGGGGCTTGGCTACACCTTC	CASSPDRGLGYTF
TRBV30	TRBJ2-7	16	TRBD2	NA	TGTGCCTGGAGTGTTCTGCCTAGCGGGAGCTCCTACGAGCAGTACTTC	CAWSVLPSGSSYEQYF
TRBV10-1	TRBJ1-1	15	TRBD1	NA	TGCGCCAGCAGTGAGGGACAGGGGGCGTTCGGTGAAGCTTTCTTT	CASSEGQGAFGEAFF
TRBV4-1	TRBJ2-5	19	NA	few	TGCGCCAGCAGCCAAGATCTCGGGGGTCTTGCCGGGAGAAAGATGTCCCAGTACTTC	CASSQDLGGLAGRKMSQYF
TRBV5-1	TRBJ1-4	17	TRBD1	NA	TGCGCCAGCAGCTTGGGTCTACAGGGGGCTGTGAAGGAAAAACTGTTTTTT	CASSLGLQGAVKEKLFF
TRBV10-1	TRBJ2-7	15	TRBD1	NA	TGCGCCAGCAGCCCGACAGGGACGGTCGGCTACGAGCAGTACTTC	CASSPTGTVGYEQYF
TRBV30	TRBJ2-1	13	TRBD2	NA	TGTGCCTGGGCGGGGGGAGGGATGTCTGAGCAGTTCTTC	CAWAGGGMSEQFF
TRBV4-1	TRBJ2-5	15	TRBD2	NA	TGCGCCAGCAGCCTCGGACTAGCGGGAGGAGAGACCCAGTACTTC	CASSLGLAGGETQYF
TRBV28	TRBJ2-6	15	NA	NA	TGTGCCTCGACGGGACTCGACTCTGGGGCCAACGTCCTGACTTTC	CASTGLDSGANVLTF
TRBV9	TRBJ1-1	16	TRBD1	once	TGTGCCAGCAGCGAGGGACAGGGGACCCTGAACACTGAAGCTTTCTTT	CASSEGQGTLNTEAFF
TRBV27	TRBJ2-1	15	TRBD2	NA	TGTGCCAGCAGTGGGTTGGCGGGGGGGCTATACGAGCAGTTCTTC	CASSGLAGGLYEQFF
TRBV29-1	TRBJ2-2	12	TRBD2	once	TGCAGCGCTAGCGGGGCCACCGGGGAGCTGTTTTTT	CSASGATGELFF
TRBV10-3	TRBJ2-1	16	TRBD1	once	TGTGCCATCAGTGACCTCACATCCCGGGACAGGGGTCAGCAGTTCTTC	CAISDLTSRDRGQQFF
TRBV5-1	TRBJ2-7	17	TRBD1	NA	TGCGCCAGCAGCTTGTCGTCTGGTCGGACAGGGCTTTACGAGCAGTACTTC	CASSLSSGRTGLYEQYF
TRBV30	TRBJ2-5	14	TRBD2	NA	TGTGCCTGGAGGCCCCCACGCGGGAGGGAGACCCAGTACTTC	CAWRPPRGRETQYF
TRBV5-1	TRBJ2-5	14	NA	NA	TGCGCCAGCAGCTTAGCCAGGGGCCAAGAGACCCAGTACTTC	CASSLARGQETQYF
TRBV6-5	TRBJ2-5	13	NA	NA	TGTGCCAGCAGTACCGGGTCCCGAGAGACCCAGTACTTC	CASSTGSRETQYF
TRBV27	TRBJ1-2	15	NA	NA	TGTGCCAGCAGTCCTAGGGGGATCGAAGGGAGAGGCTACACCTTC	CASSPRGIEGRGYTF
TRBV19	TRBJ2-1	13	NA	NA	TGTGCCAGTAGTACGGTCAGGGGTGAGGAGCAGTTCTTC	CASSTVRGEEQFF
TRBV28	TRBJ2-7	18	TRBD2	NA	TGTGCCAGCAGTTCTGGCACTAGCGGGATCGGAAATACCTACGAGCAGTACTTC	CASSSGTSGIGNTYEQYF
TRBV11-2	TRBJ2-3	14	TRBD2	NA	TGTGCCAGCAGCAAAAGCGGGGCTACAGATACGCAGTATTTT	CASSKSGATDTQYF
TRBV18	TRBJ1-1	13	NA	NA	TGTGCCAGCTCACCGGTATTAGGACAGCAAGCTTTCTTT	CASSPVLGQQAFF
TRBV27	TRBJ2-5	14	NA	NA	TGTGCCAGCAGTTCCCAGGGGATGGGAGAGACCCAGTACTTC	CASSSQGMGETQYF
TRBV7-9	TRBJ2-3	12	NA	NA	TGTGCCAGCAGCTTAGGAGCAGATACGCAGTATTTT	CASSLGADTQYF
TRBV28	TRBJ1-1	15	TRBD1	few	TGTGCCAGCAGTCCCTCGATACAGGGGAGATCTGAAGCTTTCTTT	CASSPSIQGRSEAFF